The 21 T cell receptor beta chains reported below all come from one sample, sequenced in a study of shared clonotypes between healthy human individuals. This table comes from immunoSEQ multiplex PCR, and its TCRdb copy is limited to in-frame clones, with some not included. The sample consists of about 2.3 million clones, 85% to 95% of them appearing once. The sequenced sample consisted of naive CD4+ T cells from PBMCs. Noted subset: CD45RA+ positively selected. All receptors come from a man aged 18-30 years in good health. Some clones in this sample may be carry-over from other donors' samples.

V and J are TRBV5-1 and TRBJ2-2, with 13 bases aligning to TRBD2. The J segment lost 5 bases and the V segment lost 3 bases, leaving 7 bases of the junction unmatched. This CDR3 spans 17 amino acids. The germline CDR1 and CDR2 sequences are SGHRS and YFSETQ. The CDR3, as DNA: TGCGCCAGCAGCTCAGGACTAGCGGGAGTGGGTACCGGGGAGCTGTTTTTT. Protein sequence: CASSSGLAGVGTGELFF.

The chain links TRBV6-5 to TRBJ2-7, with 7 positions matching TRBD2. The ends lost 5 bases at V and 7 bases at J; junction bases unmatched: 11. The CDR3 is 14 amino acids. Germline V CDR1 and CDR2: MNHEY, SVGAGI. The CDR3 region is CASSPQAGVGEQYF. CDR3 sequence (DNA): TGTGCCAGCAGTCCCCAGGCGGGAGTAGGTGAGCAGTACTTC.

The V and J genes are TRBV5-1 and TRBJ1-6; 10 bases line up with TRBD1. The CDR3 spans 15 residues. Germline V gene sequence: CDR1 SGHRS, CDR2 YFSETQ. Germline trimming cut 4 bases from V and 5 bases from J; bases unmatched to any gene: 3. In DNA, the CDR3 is TGCGCCAGCAGCCAGGGGACAGGGGATAATTCACCCCTCCACTTT. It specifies CASSQGTGDNSPLHF.

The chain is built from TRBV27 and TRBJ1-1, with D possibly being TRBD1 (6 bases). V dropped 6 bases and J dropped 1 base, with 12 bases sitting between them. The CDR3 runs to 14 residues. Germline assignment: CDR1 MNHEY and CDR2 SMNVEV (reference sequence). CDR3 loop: CASSRIGGNTEAFF. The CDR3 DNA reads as TGTGCCAGCAGCCGGATAGGGGGGAACACTGAAGCTTTCTTT.

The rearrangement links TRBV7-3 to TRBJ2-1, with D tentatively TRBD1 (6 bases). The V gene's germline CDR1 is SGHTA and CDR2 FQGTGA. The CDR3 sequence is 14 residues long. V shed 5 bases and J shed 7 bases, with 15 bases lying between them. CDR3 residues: CASSMRTAFNEQFF. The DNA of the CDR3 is TGTGCCAGCAGCATGAGGACAGCTTTTAATGAGCAGTTCTTC. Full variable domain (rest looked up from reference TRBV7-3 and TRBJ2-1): GAGVSQTPSNKVTEKGKYVELRCDPISGHTALYWYRQSLGQGPEFLIYFQGTGAADDSGLPNDRFFAVRPEGSVSTLKIQRTERGDSAVYLCASSMRTAFNEQFFGPGTRLTVL.

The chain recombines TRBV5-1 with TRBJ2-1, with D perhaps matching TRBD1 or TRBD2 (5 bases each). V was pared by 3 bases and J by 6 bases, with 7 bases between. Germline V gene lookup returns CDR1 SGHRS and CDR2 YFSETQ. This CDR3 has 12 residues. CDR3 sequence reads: CASSSGRNEQFF. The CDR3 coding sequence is TGCGCCAGCAGCTCGGGGCGCAATGAGCAGTTCTTC. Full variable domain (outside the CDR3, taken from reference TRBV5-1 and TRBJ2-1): KAGVTQTPRYLIKTRGQQVTLSCSPISGHRSVSWYQQTPGQGLQFLFEYFSETQRNKGNFPGRFSGRQFSNSRSEMNVSTLELGDSALYLCASSSGRNEQFFGPGTRLTVL.

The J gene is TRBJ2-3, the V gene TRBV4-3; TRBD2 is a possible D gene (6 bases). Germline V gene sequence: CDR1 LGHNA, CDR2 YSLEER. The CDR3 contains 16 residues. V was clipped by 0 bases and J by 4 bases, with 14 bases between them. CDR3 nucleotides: TGCGCCAGCAGCCAAGATCGCCTAGGCGGGGCAGATACGCAGTATTTT. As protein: CASSQDRLGGADTQYF.

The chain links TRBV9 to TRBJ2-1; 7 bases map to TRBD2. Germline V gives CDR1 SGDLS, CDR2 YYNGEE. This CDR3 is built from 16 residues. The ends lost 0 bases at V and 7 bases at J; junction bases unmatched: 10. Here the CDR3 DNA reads TGTGCCAGCAGCGTAGCTGGGGGAGCGGGGTTAAATGAGCAGTTCTTC. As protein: CASSVAGGAGLNEQFF.

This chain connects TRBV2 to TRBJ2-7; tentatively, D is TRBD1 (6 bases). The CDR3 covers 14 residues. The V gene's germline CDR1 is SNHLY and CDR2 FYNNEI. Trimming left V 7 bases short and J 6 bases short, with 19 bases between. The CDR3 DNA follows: TGTGCCAGCAAGGTAGAACAGGGAGTGATCGAGCAGTACTTC. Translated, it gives CASKVEQGVIEQYF. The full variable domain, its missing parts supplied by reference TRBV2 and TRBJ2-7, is EPEVTQTPSHQVTQMGQEVILRCVPISNHLYFYWYRQILGQKVEFLVSFYNNEISEKSEIFDDQFSVERPDGSNFTLKIRSTKLEDSAMYFCASKVEQGVIEQYFGPGTRLTVT.

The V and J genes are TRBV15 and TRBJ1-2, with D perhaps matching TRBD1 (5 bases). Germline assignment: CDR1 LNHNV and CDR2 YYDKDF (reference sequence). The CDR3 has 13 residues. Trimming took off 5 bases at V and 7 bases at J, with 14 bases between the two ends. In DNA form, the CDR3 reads TGTGCCACCAGCGCTGGGTCCGGGGGTGGCTACACCTTC. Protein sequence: CATSAGSGGGYTF.

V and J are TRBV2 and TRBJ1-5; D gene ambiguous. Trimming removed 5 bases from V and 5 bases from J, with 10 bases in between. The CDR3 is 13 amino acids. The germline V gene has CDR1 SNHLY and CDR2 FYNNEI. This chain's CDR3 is CASSKHSDQPQHF. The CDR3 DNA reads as TGTGCCAGCAGTAAACACTCAGATCAGCCCCAGCATTTT.

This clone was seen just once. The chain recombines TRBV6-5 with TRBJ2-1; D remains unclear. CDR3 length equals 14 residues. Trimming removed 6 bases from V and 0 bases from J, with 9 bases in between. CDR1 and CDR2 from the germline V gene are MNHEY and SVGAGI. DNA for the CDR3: TGTGCCAGCAGACAGATGAGCTCCTACAATGAGCAGTTCTTC. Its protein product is CASRQMSSYNEQFF.

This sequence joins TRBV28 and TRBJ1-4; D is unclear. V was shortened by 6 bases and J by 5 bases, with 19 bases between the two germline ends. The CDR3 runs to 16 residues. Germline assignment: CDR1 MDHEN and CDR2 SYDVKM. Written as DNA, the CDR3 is TGTGCCAGCAGAGTTTATGGGCGGCAGACGAATGAAAAACTGTTTTTT. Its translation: CASRVYGRQTNEKLFF.

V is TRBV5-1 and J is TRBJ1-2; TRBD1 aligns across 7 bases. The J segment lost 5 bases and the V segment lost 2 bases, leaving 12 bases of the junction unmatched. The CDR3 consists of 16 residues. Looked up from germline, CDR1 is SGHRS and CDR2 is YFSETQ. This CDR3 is CASSFERGQDSYGYTF. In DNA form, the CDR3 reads TGCGCCAGCAGCTTTGAAAGGGGGCAGGATAGTTATGGCTACACCTTC.

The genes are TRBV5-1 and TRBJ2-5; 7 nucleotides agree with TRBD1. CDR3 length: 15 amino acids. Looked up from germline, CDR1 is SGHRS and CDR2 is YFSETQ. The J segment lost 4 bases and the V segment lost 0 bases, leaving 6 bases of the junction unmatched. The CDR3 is CASSLESPGGETQYF. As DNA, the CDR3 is TGCGCCAGCAGCTTGGAATCGCCAGGGGGAGAGACCCAGTACTTC.

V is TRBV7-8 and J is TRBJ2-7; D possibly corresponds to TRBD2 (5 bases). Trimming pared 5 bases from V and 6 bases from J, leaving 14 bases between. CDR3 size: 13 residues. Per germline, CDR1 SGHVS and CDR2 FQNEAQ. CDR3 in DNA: TGTGCCAGCAGCGGGAGTTGGCAAACCGAGCAGTACTTC. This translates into CASSGSWQTEQYF. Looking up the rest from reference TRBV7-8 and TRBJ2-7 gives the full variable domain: GAGVSQSPRYKVAKRGQDVALRCDPISGHVSLFWYQQALGQGPEFLTYFQNEAQLDKSGLPSDRFFAERPEGSVSTLKIQRTQQEDSAVYLCASSGSWQTEQYFGPGTRLTVT.

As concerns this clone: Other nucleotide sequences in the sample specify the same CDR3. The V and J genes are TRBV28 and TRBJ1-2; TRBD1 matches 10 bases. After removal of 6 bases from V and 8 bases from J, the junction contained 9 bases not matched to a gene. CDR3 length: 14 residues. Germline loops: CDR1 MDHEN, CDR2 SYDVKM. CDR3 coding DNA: TGTGCCAGCAGCCCCGGGACAGGGGTTGGAGGCTACACCTTC. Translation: CASSPGTGVGGYTF.

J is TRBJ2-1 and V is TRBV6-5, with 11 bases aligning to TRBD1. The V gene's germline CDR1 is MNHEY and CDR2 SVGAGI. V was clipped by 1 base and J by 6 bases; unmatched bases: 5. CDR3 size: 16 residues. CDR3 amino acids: CASSYFGTGGVNEQFF. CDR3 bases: TGTGCCAGCAGTTACTTCGGGACAGGGGGTGTCAATGAGCAGTTCTTC.

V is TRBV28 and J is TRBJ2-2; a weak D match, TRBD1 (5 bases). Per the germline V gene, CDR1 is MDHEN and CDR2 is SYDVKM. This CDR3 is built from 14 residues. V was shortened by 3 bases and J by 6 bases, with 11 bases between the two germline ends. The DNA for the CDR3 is TGTGCCAGCAGTTTCCAGGGCCCAGCCGGGGAGCTGTTTTTT. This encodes CASSFQGPAGELFF.

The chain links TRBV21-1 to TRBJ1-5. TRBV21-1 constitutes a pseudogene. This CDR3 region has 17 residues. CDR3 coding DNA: TGTGCCAGCAGCAAAGATTTATCGGGGGTTCACTCCTCGCCCCAGCATTTT. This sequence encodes CASSKDLSGVHSSPQHF.

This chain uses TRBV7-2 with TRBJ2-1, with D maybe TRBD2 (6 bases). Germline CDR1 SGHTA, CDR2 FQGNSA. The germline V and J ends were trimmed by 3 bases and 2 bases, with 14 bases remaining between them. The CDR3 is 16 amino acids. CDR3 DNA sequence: TGTGCCAGCAGCTTTTATCCGGGAGCCCCCTACAATGAGCAGTTCTTC. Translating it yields CASSFYPGAPYNEQFF. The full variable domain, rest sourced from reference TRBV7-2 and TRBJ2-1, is GAGVSQSPSNKVTEKGKDVELRCDPISGHTALYWYRQSLGQGLEFLIYFQGNSAPDKSGLPSDRFSAERTGGSVSTLTIQRTQQEDSAVYLCASSFYPGAPYNEQFFGPGTRLTVL.